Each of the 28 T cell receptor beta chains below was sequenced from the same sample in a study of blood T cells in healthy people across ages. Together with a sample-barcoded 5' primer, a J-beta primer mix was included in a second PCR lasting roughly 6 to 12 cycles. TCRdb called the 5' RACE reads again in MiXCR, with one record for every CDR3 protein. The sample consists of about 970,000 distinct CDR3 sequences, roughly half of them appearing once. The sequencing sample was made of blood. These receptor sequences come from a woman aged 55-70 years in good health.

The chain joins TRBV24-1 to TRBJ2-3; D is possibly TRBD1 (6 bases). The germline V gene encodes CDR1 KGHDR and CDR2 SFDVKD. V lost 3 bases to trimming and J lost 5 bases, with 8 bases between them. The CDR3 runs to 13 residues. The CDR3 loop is CATSDGTLDTQYF. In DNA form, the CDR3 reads TGTGCCACCAGTGATGGGACACTAGATACGCAGTATTTT.

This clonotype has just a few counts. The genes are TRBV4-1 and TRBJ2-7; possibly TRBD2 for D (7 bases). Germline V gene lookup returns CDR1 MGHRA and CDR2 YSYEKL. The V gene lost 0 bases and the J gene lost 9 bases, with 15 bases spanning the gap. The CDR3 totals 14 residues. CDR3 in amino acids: CASSQDGRGRGQYF. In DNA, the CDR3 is TGCGCCAGCAGCCAAGATGGGAGGGGGAGAGGGCAGTACTTC.

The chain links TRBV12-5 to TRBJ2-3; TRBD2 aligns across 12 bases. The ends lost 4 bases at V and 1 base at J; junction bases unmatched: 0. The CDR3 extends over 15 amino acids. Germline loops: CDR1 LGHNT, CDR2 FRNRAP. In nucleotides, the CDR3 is TGTGCTAGTGGTTGGACTAGCGGGGGCACAGATACGCAGTATTTT. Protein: CASGWTSGGTDTQYF.

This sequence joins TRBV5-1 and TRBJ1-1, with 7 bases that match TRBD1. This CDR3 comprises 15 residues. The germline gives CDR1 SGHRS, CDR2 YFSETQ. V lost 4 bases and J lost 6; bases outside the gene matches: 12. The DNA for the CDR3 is TGCGCCAGCAGCCCGGAGACAGGGCGACACTCTGAAGCTTTCTTT. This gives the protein CASSPETGRHSEAFF.

DNA for the CDR3: TGTGCCAGCACCGTTAGCGGGAGTAGAGCAGATACGCAGTATTTT. This codes for CASTVSGSRADTQYF. The genes are TRBV7-2 and TRBJ2-3; TRBD2 aligns across 9 bases. J gave up 4 bases and V 7 bases, and 9 bases lay outside the gene matches. Per germline, CDR1 SGHTA and CDR2 FQGNSA. The length of the CDR3 is 15 residues.

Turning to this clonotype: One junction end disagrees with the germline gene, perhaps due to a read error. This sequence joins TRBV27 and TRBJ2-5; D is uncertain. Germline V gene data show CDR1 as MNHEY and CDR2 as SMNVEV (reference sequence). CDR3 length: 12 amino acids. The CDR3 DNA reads TGCGCCAGCATTTCGGCCCGCAATGAGCAGTACTTC. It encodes CASISARNEQYF.

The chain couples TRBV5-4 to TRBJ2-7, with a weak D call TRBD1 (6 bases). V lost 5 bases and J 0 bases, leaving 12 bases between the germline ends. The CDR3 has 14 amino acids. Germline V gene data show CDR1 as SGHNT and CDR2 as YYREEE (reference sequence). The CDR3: CASSSQGHSYEQYF. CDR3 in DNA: TGTGCCAGCAGTTCCCAGGGACACTCCTACGAGCAGTACTTC.

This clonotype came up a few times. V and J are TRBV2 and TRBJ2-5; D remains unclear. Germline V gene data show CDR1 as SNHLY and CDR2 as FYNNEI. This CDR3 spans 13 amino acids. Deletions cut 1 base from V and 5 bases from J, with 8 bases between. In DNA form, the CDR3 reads TGTGCCAGCAGTGAAGAAAGCCAGGAGACCCAGTACTTC. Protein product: CASSEESQETQYF.

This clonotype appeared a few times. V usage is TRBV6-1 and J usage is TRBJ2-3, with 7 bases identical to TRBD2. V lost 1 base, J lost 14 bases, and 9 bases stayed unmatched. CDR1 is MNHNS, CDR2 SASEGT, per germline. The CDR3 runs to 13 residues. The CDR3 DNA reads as TGTGCCAGCAGTGAAGTCTGGGGCGGGAGATCGTATTTT. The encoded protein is CASSEVWGGRSYF.

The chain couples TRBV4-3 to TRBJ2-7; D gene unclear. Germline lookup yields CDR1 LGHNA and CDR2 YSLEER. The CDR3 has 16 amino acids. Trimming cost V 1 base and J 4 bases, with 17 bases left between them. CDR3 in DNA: TGCGCCAGCAGCCAAGGCGATGGGGATCGAGGTTACGAGCAGTACTTC. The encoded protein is CASSQGDGDRGYEQYF.

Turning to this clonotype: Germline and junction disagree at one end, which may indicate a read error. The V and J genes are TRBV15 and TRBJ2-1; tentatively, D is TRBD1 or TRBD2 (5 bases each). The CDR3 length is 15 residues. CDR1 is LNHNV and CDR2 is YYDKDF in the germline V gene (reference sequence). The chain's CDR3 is CATSRGGTLVYERFF. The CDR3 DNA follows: TGTGCCACCAGCAGAGGGGGGACCTTGGTATATGAGCGGTTCTTC.

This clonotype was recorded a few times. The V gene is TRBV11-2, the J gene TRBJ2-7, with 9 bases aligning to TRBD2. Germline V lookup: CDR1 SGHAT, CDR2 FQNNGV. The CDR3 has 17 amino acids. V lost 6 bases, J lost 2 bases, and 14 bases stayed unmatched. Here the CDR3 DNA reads TGTGCCAGCAGTCCGCTACTAGCGGGCACCATAACCTACGAGCAGTACTTC. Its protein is CASSPLLAGTITYEQYF.

CDR3 bases: TGTGCCATCAGAACCGCCTCTAGCGCTTCCTACGAGCAGTACTTC. Translation: CAIRTASSASYEQYF. This chain uses TRBV10-3 with TRBJ2-7; D may be TRBD2 (6 bases). Germline V gene sequence: CDR1 ENHRY, CDR2 SYGVKD. V was cut by 6 bases and J by 1 base, with 16 bases left in between. The CDR3 spans 15 residues.

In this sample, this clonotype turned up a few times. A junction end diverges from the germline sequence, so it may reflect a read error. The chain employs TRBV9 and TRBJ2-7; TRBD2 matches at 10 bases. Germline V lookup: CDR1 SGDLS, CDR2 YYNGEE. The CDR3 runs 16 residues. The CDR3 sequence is CASIALAGGSIYGQYF. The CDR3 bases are TGTGCCAGCATAGCCTTAGCGGGAGGATCGATCTACGGGCAGTACTTC.

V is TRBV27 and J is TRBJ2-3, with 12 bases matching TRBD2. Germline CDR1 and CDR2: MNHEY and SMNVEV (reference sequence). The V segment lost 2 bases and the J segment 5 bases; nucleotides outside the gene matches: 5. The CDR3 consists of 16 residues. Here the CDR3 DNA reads TGTGCCAGCAGTTTACTAGCGGGAGGGCCGGTAGATACGCAGTATTTT. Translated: CASSLLAGGPVDTQYF.

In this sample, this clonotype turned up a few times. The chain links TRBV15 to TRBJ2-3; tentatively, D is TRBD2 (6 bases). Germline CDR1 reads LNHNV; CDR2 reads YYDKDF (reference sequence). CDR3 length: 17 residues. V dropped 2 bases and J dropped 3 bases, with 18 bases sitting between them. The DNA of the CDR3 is TGTGCCACCAGCAGAACCAGACTAGGTCTCGAAACAGATACGCAGTATTTT. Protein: CATSRTRLGLETDTQYF.

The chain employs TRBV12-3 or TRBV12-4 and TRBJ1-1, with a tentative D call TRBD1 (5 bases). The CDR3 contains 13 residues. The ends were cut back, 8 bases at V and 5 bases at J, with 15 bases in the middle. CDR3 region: CASQGPLRTEAFF. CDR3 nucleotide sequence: TGTGCCAGCCAGGGCCCCCTGCGGACTGAAGCTTTCTTT.

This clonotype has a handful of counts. The CDR3 reads CASSLEGTGATQYF. The CDR3 DNA reads TGTGCCAGCAGCTTAGAGGGAACAGGGGCGACGCAGTATTTT. The chain links TRBV7-9 to TRBJ2-3; 7 bases align to TRBD1. CDR1 is SEHNR and CDR2 is FQNEAQ in the germline V gene (reference sequence). This CDR3 region has 14 residues. V shed 1 base and J 9 bases; nucleotides not matched to a gene: 7. The whole variable domain, filled in from reference TRBV7-9 and TRBJ2-3, reads DTGVSQNPRHKITKRGQNVTFRCDPISEHNRLYWYRQTLGQGPEFLTYFQNEAQLEKSRLLSDRFSAERPKGSFSTLEIQRTEQGDSAMYLCASSLEGTGATQYFGPGTRLTVL.

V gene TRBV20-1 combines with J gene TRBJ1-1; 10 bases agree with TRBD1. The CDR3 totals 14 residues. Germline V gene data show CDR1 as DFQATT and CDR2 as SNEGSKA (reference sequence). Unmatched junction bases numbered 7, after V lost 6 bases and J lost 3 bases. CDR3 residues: CSADPGQGYTEAFF. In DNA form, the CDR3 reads TGCAGTGCAGACCCGGGACAGGGGTACACTGAAGCTTTCTTT.

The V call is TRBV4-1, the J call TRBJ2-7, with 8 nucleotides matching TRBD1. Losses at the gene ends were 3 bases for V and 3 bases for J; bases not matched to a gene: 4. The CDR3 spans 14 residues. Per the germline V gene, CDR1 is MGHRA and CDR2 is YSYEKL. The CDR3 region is CASSQGQALYEQYF. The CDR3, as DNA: TGCGCCAGCAGCCAGGGACAGGCTCTCTACGAGCAGTACTTC.

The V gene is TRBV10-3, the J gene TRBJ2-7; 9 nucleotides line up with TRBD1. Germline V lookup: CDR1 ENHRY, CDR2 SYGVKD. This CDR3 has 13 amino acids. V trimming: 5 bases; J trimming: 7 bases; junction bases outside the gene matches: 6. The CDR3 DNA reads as TGTGCCATCAGTAACAGGGGGCTGGGGGAGCAGTACTTC. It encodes CAISNRGLGEQYF.

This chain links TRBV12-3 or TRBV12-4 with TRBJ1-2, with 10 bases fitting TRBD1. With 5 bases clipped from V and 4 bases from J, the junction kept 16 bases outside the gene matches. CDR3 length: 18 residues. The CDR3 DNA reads TGTGCCAGCAGTCGACATAGGACCGGGACAGGGGTCCCCTATGGCTACACCTTC. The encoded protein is CASSRHRTGTGVPYGYTF.

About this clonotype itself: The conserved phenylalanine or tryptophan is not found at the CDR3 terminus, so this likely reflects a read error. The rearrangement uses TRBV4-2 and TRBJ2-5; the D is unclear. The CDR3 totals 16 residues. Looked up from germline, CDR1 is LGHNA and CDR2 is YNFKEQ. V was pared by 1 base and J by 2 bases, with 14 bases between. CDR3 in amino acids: CASSQVALAPQETQYY. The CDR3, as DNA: TGTGCCAGCAGCCAAGTTGCATTGGCCCCGCAAGAGACCCAGTACTAC.

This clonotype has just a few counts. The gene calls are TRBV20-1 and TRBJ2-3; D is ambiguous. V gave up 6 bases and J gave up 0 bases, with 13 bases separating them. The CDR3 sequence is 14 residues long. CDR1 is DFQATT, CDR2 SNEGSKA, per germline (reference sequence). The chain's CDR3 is CSAPATPSTDTQYF. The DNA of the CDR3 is TGCAGTGCCCCCGCTACCCCTAGCACAGATACGCAGTATTTT.

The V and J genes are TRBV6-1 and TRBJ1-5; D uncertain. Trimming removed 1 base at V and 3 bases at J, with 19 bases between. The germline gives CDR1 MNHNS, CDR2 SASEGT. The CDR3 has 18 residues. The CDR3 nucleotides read TGTGCCAGCAGTGAAGAAACCGGCCGGTTTAGACTCAATCAGCCCCAGCATTTT. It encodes CASSEETGRFRLNQPQHF.

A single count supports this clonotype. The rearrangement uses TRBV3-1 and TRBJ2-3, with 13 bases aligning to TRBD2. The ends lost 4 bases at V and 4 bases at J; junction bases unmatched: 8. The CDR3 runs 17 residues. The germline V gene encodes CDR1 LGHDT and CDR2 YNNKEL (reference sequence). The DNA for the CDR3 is TGTGCCAGCAGCCGCCCACTAGCGGGAGGGCATCCAGATACGCAGTATTTT. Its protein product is CASSRPLAGGHPDTQYF.

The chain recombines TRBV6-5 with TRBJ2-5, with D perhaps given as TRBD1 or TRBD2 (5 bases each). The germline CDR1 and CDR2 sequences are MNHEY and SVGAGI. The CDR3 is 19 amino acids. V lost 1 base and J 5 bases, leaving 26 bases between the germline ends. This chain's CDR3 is CASSYYGGRALDVGETQYF. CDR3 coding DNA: TGTGCCAGCAGTTACTATGGAGGCAGGGCCTTGGATGTGGGGGAGACCCAGTACTTC.

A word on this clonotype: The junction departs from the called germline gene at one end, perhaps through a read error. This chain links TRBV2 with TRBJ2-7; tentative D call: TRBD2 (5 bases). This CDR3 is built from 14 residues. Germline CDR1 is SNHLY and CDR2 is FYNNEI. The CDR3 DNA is TGTGCCGGCAGTGAAGTCGACTATTCAGGCGAGCAGTACTTC. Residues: CAGSEVDYSGEQYF.